This passage covers 8 T cell receptor beta chains from one sample sequenced in a study of T cell changes during pregnancy in multiple sclerosis. Sequencing used immunoSEQ multiplex PCR; TCRdb keeps in-frame clones, though not all of them. The sample gives under 100,000 clones, about 95% of which show up once; 2.5% is in the top ten. The specimen was peripheral blood, collected in the third trimester of pregnancy. Receptors were obtained from a female donor with multiple sclerosis, enrolled in a pregnancy study.

The V and J genes are TRBV5-6 and TRBJ2-2; 7 nucleotides line up with TRBD1. J was trimmed by 3 bases and V by 3 bases; bases with no gene match: 2. Germline assignment: CDR1 SGHDT and CDR2 YYEEEE. The CDR3 runs 14 residues. The CDR3 nucleotides read TGTGCCAGCAGCTCGCAGGGGGACACCGGGGAGCTGTTTTTT. It yields the protein CASSSQGDTGELFF.

A single count supports this clone. Additional DNA sequences in this sample encode the identical CDR3. The chain has TRBV5-1 and TRBJ1-2; D is possibly TRBD1 (5 bases). Between the trimmed V and J ends, which lost 0 bases and 2 bases, there was a span of 8 bases. The length of the CDR3 is 14 residues. Germline CDR1 reads SGHRS; CDR2 reads YFSETQ. The CDR3 here is CASSLDQGNYGYTF. In DNA form, the CDR3 reads TGCGCCAGCAGCTTGGATCAGGGCAACTATGGCTACACCTTC.

CDR3: CASSQTGPGTEAFF. The CDR3 DNA reads as TGTGCCAGCAGCCAGACAGGGCCCGGCACTGAAGCTTTCTTT. The V and J genes are TRBV4-2 and TRBJ1-1; 7 nucleotides align to TRBD1. Unmatched junction bases numbered 5, after V lost 3 bases and J lost 4 bases. Germline lookup yields CDR1 LGHNA and CDR2 YNFKEQ. The CDR3 is 14 residues long.

This clone appeared once. This chain connects TRBV9 to TRBJ2-5; 8 bases match TRBD2. Germline V CDR1 and CDR2: SGDLS, YYNGEE. The CDR3 has 16 residues. With 2 bases clipped from V and 5 bases from J, the junction kept 11 bases outside the gene matches. CDR3 nucleotide sequence: TGTGCCAGCAGCGTTTCGTCCAGCGGGGGACGGGAGACCCAGTACTTC. Amino acids: CASSVSSSGGRETQYF.

The chain employs TRBV7-9 and TRBJ2-3; 9 positions agree with TRBD2. This CDR3 has 15 residues. V dropped 4 bases and J dropped 5; count of bases not matched to a gene: 7. Germline V lookup: CDR1 SEHNR, CDR2 FQNEAQ (reference sequence). The chain's CDR3 is CASSYSGGVLDTQYF. In DNA, the CDR3 is TGTGCCAGCAGCTATAGCGGGGGTGTGCTAGATACGCAGTATTTT.

The J gene is TRBJ2-7, the V gene TRBV5-1, with D perhaps matching TRBD2 (6 bases). Per germline, CDR1 SGHRS and CDR2 YFSETQ. Trimming took off 1 base at V and 2 bases at J, with 16 bases between the two ends. This CDR3 contains 16 residues. CDR3 sequence reads: CASSLSAGTAAYEQYF. CDR3 nucleotide sequence: TGCGCCAGCAGCTTGAGTGCTGGGACTGCAGCCTACGAGCAGTACTTC.

The chain employs TRBV2 and TRBJ1-1; TRBD1 aligns across 10 bases. The CDR3 is 13 amino acids. V dropped 6 bases and J dropped 11; count of bases not matched to a gene: 9. The germline V gene encodes CDR1 SNHLY and CDR2 FYNNEI. For the CDR3, the DNA is TGTGCCAGCAGGCGTGGGACAGGGGCCGAGGCTTTCTTT. Its translation: CASRRGTGAEAFF.

The rearrangement links TRBV5-6 to TRBJ1-2; no reliable D call. Trimming took off 4 bases at V and 4 bases at J, with 14 bases between the two ends. CDR3 size: 14 residues. Germline loops: CDR1 SGHDT, CDR2 YYEEEE. CDR3 coding DNA: TGTGCCAGCAGCGTCCCAGGTCCTACCTATGGCTACACCTTC. This gives the protein CASSVPGPTYGYTF.